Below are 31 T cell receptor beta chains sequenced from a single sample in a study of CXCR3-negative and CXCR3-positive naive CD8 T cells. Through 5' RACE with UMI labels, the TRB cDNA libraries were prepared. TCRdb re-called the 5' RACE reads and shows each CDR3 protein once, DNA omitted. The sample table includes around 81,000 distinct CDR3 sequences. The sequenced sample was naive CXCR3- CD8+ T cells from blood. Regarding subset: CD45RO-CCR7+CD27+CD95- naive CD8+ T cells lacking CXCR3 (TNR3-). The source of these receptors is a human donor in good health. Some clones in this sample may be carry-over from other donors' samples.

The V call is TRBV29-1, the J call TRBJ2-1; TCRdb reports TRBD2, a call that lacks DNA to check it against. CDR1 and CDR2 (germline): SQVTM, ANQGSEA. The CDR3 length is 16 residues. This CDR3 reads CSVPLPGLAGYNEQFF.

CDR3 sequence: CASSSRKNEQFF. The chain is built from TRBV13 and TRBJ2-1. The CDR3 sequence is 12 residues long. Germline CDR1 and CDR2: PRHDT and FYEKMQ (reference sequence). Filled out from reference TRBV13 and TRBJ2-1, the complete variable domain reads AAGVIQSPRHLIKEKRETATLKCYPIPRHDTVYWYQQGPGQDPQFLISFYEKMQSDKGSIPDRFSAQQFSDYHSELNMSSLELGDSALYFCASSSRKNEQFFGPGTRLTVL.

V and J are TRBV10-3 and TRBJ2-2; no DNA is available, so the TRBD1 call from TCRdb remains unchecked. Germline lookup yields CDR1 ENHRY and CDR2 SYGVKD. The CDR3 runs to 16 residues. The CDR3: CAISESTGEISGELFF.

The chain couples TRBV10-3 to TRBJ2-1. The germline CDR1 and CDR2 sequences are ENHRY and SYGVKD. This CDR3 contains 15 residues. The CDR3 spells CAISEMWSAEDEQFF.

CDR3 region: CASTEGGGTYNEQFF. The chain recombines TRBV3-1 with TRBJ2-1; TCRdb selects TRBD1, and the lack of DNA leaves this call unchecked. CDR1 is LGHDT and CDR2 is YNNKEL in the germline V gene (reference sequence). This CDR3 comprises 15 residues.

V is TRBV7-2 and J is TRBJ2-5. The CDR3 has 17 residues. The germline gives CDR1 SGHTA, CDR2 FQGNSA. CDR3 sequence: CASSSYHRLTIQETQYF.

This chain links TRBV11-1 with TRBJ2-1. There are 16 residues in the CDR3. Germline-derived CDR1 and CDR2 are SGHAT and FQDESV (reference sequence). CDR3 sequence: CASSSAGLSSYNEQFF.

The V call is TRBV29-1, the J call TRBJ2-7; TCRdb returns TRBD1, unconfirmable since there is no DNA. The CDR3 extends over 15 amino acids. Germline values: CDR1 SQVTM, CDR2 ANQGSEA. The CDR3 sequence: CSALPETAGPYEQYF.

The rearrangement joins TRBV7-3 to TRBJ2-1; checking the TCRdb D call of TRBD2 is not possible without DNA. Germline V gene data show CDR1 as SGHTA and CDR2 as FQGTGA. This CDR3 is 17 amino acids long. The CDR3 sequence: CASSRLAGVEFGNEQFF.

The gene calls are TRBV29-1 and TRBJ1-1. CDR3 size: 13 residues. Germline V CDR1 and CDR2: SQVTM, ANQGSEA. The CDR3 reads CSVEQATLPEAFF.

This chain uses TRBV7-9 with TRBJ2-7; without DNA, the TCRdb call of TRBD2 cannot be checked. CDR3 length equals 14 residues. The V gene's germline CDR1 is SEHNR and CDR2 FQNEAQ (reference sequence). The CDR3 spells CASSSNMEGYEQYF.

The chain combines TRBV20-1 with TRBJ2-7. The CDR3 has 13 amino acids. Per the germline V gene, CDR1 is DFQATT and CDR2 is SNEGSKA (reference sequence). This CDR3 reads CSARDVEDYEQYF.

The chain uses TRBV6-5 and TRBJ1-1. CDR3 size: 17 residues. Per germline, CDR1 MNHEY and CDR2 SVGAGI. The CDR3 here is CASSYGIPRDLNTEAFF.

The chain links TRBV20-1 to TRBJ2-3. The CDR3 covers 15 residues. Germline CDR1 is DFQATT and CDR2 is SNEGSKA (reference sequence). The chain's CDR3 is CSARDLARNTDTQYF.

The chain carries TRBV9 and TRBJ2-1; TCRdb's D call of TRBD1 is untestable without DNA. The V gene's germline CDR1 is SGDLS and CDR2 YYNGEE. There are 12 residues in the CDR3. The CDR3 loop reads CASSVGGEEQFF.

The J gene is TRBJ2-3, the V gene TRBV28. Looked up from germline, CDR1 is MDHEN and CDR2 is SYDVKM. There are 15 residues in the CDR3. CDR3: CASSFNLHSTDTQYF.

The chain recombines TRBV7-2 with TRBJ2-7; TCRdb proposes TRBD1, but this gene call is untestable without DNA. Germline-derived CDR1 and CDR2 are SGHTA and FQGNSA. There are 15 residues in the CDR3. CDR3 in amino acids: CASSHTVGASYEQYF.

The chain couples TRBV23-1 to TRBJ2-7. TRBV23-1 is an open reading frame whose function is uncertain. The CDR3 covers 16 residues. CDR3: CASSQSNPDPQREQYF.

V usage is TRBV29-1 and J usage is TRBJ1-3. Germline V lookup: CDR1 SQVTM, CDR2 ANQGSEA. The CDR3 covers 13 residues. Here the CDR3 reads CSVVGSSGNTIYF.

This CDR3 is CSVDNPVNEQFF. This chain connects TRBV29-1 to TRBJ2-1; the D gene TCRdb calls, TRBD1, cannot be checked with no DNA. Germline lookup yields CDR1 SQVTM and CDR2 ANQGSEA. This CDR3 is built from 12 residues.

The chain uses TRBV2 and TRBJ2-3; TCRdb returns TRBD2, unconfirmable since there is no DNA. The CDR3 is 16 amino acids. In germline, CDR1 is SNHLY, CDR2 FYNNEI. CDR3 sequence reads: CASSRGGPVDADTQYF.

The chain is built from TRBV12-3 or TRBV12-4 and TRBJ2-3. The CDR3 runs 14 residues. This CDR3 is CASTHASSTDTQYF.

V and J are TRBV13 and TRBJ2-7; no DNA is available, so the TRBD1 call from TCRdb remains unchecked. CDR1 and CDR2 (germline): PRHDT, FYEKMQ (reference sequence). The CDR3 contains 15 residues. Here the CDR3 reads CASSLEGQGSYEQYF.

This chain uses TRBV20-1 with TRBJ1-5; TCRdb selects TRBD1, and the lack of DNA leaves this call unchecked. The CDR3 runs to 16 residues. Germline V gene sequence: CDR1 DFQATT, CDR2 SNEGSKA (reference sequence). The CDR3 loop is CSARAEGSYSNQPQHF.

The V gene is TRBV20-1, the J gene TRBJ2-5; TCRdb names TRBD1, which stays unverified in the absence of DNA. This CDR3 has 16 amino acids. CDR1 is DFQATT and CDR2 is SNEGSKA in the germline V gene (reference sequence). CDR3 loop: CSAKNPRPMYQETQYF.

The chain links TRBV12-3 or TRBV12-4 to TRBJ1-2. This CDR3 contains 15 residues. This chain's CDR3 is CATQTMVVSNYGYTF.

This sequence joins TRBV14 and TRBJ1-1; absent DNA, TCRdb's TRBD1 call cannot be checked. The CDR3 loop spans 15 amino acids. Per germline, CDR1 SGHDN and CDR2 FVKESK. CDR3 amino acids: CASSQADRGRTEAFF.

The chain's CDR3 is CASSPTGAVMNTEAFF. The J gene is TRBJ1-1, the V gene TRBV12-3 or TRBV12-4; TCRdb selects TRBD1, and the lack of DNA leaves this call unchecked. The CDR3 spans 16 residues.

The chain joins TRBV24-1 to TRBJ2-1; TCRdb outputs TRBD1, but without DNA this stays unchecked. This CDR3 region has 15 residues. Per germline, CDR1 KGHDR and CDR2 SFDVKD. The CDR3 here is CATSDPGQGRNEQFF.

The CDR3 spells CASSEFTEVYEQYF. The chain uses TRBV25-1 and TRBJ2-7. This CDR3 region has 14 residues. In germline, CDR1 is MGHDK, CDR2 SYGVNS.

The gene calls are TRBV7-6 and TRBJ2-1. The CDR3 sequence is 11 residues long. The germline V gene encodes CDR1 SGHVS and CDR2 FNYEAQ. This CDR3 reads CASRDYNEQFF.